The rows below give T cell receptor beta chains drawn from one sample of a study of blood T cell repertoires in COVID-19. The data were produced by immunoSEQ multiplex PCR, yet TCRdb's version contains in-frame clones alone and is incomplete. Here the sample spans about 280,000 clones, 75% to 90% being singletons. Input material: peripheral blood. These receptors were obtained from a middle-aged woman who had recovered from COVID-19. CDR3s include the opening cysteine and the closing phenylalanine or tryptophan. Each record gives: clone size, J gene, D gene, CDR3 length, V gene, CDR3 protein, CDR3 DNA. The D gene is left open where the match is weak. Rows may omit the clone size; those that give it use once, few, many or a size class.

many,TRBJ2-1,TRBD2,15,TRBV5-1,CASSSGTSLYNEQFF,TGCGCCAGCAGCTCCGGGACTAGCCTCTACAATGAGCAGTTCTTC
NA,TRBJ2-5,NA,14,TRBV19,CASSWLAGQETQYF,TGTGCCAGTTCCTGGTTGGCGGGACAAGAGACCCAGTACTTC
NA,TRBJ2-5,NA,13,TRBV3-1/TRBV3-2,CASSQDVGGTQYF,TGTGCCAGCAGCCAAGACGTGGGGGGGACCCAGTACTTC
NA,TRBJ1-1,TRBD1,11,TRBV30,CAWGRTGLAFF,TGTGCCTGGGGACGGACAGGGTTAGCTTTCTTT
few,TRBJ2-3,TRBD2,17,TRBV7-8,CASSPVYGLAATDTQYF,TGTGCCAGCAGCCCAGTTTACGGACTAGCGGCGACAGATACGCAGTATTTT
NA,TRBJ1-4,TRBD1,13,TRBV6-1,CASSEARTGKLFF,TGTGCCAGCAGTGAAGCCCGGACAGGCAAACTGTTTTTT
once,TRBJ2-7,NA,14,TRBV2,CASIGRREPYEQYF,TGTGCCAGCATCGGCAGGAGGGAGCCCTACGAGCAGTACTTC
few,TRBJ2-2,NA,16,TRBV2,CASSEAGTVNTGELFF,TGTGCCAGCAGTGAAGCGGGGACTGTGAACACCGGGGAGCTGTTTTTT
NA,TRBJ2-7,TRBD2,18,TRBV5-1,CASSLAGGRGSHGYEQYF,TGCGCCAGCAGCTTGGCCGGGGGGAGGGGTTCTCACGGCTACGAGCAGTACTTC
NA,TRBJ2-1,TRBD2,15,TRBV19,CASSIQREPYNEQFF,TGTGCCAGTAGTATCCAGCGGGAGCCTTACAATGAGCAGTTCTTC
NA,TRBJ2-5,TRBD1,16,TRBV5-5,CASSLTGTGIGETQYF,TGTGCCAGCAGTCTTACGGGGACAGGGATTGGAGAGACCCAGTACTTC
NA,TRBJ2-1,NA,16,TRBV11-3,CASSLVGGRPNNEQFF,TGTGCCAGCAGCTTAGTTGGTGGGAGGCCTAACAATGAGCAGTTCTTC
once,TRBJ1-2,NA,13,TRBV3-1/TRBV3-2,CASSQEGLGGYTF,TGTGCCAGCAGCCAGGAGGGGCTAGGAGGCTACACCTTC
NA,TRBJ2-1,NA,16,TRBV3-1/TRBV3-2,CASSTPGLQPGNEQFF,TGTGCCAGCAGCACCCCGGGACTCCAGCCGGGGAATGAGCAGTTCTTC
once,TRBJ2-7,TRBD1,14,TRBV19,CASSNTGGAVEQYF,TGTGCCAGTAGCAATACAGGGGGCGCGGTCGAGCAGTACTTC
NA,TRBJ1-5,TRBD1,14,TRBV4-2,CASGQGGSNQPQHF,TGTGCCAGCGGACAGGGGGGGAGCAATCAGCCCCAGCATTTT
NA,TRBJ2-2,TRBD2,17,TRBV18,CASSPRPSGRNTGELFF,TGTGCCAGCTCACCACGGCCTAGCGGGCGGAACACCGGGGAGCTGTTTTTT
NA,TRBJ2-3,TRBD2,15,TRBV10-3,CAISEGLAGADTQYF,TGTGCCATCAGTGAGGGACTAGCGGGAGCAGATACGCAGTATTTT
NA,TRBJ2-3,TRBD2,16,TRBV30,CAWSDYLGEGTDTQYF,TGTGCCTGGAGCGACTACCTCGGGGAGGGGACAGATACGCAGTATTTT